The present TCR beta chain was sequenced within a study of blood T cell repertoires in COVID-19. The CDR3 contains 13 residues. Germline assignment: CDR1 LGHNT and CDR2 FRNRAP. The ends lost 3 bases at V and 5 bases at J; junction bases unmatched: 3. Allocation to cohorts depended on clinical history reported by the participants. Method: immunoSEQ multiplex PCR; TCRdb's copy keeps in-frame clones and lacks some. Of about 300,000 clones listed, about nine tenths are singletons. The genes are TRBV12-5 and TRBJ2-5; 7 bases line up with TRBD1. Sample: PBMCs or T cells enriched from blood (not recorded which). The origin of this receptor is a man aged 25-45 years who had recovered from COVID-19. Here the CDR3 reads CASGLGGWETQYF. The CDR3 region has the DNA TGTGCTAGTGGTTTAGGGGGCTGGGAGACCCAGTACTTC.